This TCR beta chain came from a study of vaccination and CD4 T cells after COVID-19. Study-level background: Post-vaccine sample collection happened at a median of around 77 days after dose two, ranging 14 to 241. For control cultures, the treatment was a CEFX pool, an HIV-1 Nef pool, or no peptide.

Trimming took 7 bases from V and 2 from J, leaving 13 bases between them. The CDR3 has 14 residues. Germline V lookup: CDR1 MNHNS, CDR2 SASEGT. This clonotype was detected only once. The antigen is undetermined. At the Johns Hopkins FTIC core, DNA taken from cultured CD4+ T cells was sequenced by way of the Oncomine TCR Beta short-read assay. TCRdb re-called the PCR reads through MiXCR, storing one row per CDR3 protein. This sample has 10,000 to 15,000 distinct CDR3 sequences, with 40% to 50% found just once. Documented treatment: roughly 11-day PBMC culture with coronavirus spike peptide pools or control peptides (ViraFEST assay).

The origin of this receptor is a human donor who had recovered from COVID-19. The chain combines TRBV6-1 with TRBJ2-3; D ambiguous. Sample: CD4+ T cells from blood, cultured in vitro, taken before SARS-CoV-2 vaccination. CDR3 DNA: TGTGCCAGCATTGTCGGATTAGCCACAGATACGCAGTATTTT. It yields the protein CASIVGLATDTQYF.